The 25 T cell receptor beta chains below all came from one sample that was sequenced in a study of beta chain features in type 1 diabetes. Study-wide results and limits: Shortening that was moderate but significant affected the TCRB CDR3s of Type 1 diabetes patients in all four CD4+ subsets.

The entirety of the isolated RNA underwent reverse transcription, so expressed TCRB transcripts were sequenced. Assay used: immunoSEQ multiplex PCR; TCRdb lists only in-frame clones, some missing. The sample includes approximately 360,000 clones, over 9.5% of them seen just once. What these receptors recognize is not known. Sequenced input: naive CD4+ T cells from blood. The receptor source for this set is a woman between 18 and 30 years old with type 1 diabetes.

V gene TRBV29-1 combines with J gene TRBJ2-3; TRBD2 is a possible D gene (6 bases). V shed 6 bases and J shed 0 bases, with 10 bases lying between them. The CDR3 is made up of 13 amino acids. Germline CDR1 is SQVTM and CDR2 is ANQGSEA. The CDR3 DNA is TGCAGCGTGTTAGCGGATAGCACAGATACGCAGTATTTT. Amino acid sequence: CSVLADSTDTQYF.

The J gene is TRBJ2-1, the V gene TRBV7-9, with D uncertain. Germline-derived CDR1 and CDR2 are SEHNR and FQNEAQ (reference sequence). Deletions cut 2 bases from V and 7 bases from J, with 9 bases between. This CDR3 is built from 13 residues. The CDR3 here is CASSLPSKNEQFF. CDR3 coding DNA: TGTGCCAGCAGCTTACCATCTAAGAATGAGCAGTTCTTC.

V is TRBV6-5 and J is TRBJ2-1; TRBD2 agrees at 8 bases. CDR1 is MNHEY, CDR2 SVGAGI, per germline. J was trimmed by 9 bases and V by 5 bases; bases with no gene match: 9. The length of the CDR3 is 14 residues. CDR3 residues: CASSRSGVSGEQFF. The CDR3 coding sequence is TGTGCCAGCAGTCGTAGCGGGGTCTCGGGTGAGCAGTTCTTC.

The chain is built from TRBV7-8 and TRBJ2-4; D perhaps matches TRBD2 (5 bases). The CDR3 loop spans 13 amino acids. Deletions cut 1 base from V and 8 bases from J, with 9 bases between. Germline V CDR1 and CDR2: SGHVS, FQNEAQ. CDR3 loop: CASSLENSDIQYF. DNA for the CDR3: TGTGCCAGCAGCTTAGAGAATAGCGACATTCAGTACTTC.

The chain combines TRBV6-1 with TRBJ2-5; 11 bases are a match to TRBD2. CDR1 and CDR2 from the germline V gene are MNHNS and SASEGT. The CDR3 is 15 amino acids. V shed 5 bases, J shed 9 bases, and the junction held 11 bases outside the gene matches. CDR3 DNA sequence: TGTGCCAGCAGTTCCCTACAATTAGCGGGAGGGGCCCAGTACTTC. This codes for CASSSLQLAGGAQYF.

CDR3 protein: CAGGRVNQPQHF. The CDR3, as DNA: TGCGCAGGCGGCAGGGTTAATCAGCCCCAGCATTTT. J is TRBJ1-5 and V is TRBV23-1, with D possibly matching TRBD1 (5 bases). TRBV23-1 is classed as an ORF, of uncertain function. The CDR3 loop spans 12 amino acids.

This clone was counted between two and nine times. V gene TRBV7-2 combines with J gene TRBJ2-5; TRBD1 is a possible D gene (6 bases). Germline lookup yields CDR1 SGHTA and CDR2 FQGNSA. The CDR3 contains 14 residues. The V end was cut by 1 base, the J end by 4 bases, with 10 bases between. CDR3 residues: CASSLGQEGETQYF. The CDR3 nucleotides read TGTGCCAGCAGCTTAGGACAGGAAGGAGAGACCCAGTACTTC.

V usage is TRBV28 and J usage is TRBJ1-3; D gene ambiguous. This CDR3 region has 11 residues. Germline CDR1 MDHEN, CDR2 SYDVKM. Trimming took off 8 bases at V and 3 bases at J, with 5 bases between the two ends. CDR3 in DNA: TGTGCCAGCGGCTTTGGAAACACCATATATTTT. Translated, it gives CASGFGNTIYF.

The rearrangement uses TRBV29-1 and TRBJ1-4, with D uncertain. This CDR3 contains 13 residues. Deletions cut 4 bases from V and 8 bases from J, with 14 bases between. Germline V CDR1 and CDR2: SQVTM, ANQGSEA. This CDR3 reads CSVGRLTGEKLFF. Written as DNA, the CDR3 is TGCAGCGTTGGGAGGCTTACGGGGGAAAAACTGTTTTTT.

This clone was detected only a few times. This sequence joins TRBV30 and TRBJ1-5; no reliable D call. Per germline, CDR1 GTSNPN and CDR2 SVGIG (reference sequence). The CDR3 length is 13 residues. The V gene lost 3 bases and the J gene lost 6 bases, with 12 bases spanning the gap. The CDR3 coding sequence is TGTGCCTGGAGCTCGGGGTTGGGTCAGCCCCAGCATTTT. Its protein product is CAWSSGLGQPQHF.

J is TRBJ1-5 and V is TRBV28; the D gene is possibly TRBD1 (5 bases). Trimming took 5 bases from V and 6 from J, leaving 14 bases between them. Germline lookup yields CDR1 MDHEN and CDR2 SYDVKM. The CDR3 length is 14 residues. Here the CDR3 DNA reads TGTGCCAGCAGTGCCGGTTCTGACAGTCAGCCCCAGCATTTT. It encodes CASSAGSDSQPQHF.

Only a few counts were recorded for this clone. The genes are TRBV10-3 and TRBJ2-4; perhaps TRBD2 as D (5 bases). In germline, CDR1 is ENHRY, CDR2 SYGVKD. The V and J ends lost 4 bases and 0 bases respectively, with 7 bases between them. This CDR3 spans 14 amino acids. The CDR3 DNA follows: TGTGCCATCAGTGGGGAGTTAGCCAAAAACATTCAGTACTTC. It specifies CAISGELAKNIQYF.

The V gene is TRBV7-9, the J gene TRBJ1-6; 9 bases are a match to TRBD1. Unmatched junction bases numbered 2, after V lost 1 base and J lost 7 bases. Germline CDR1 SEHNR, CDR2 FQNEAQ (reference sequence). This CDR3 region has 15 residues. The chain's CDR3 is CASSLEGQGNSPLHF. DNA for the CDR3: TGTGCCAGCAGCTTAGAAGGACAGGGGAATTCACCCCTCCACTTT.

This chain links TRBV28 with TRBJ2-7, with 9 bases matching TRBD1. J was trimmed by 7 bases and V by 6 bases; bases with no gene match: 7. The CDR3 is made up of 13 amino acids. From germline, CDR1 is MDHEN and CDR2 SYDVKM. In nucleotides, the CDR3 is TGTGCCAGCAGGGGGACAGGGCGGGTGGAGCAGTACTTC. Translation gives CASRGTGRVEQYF.

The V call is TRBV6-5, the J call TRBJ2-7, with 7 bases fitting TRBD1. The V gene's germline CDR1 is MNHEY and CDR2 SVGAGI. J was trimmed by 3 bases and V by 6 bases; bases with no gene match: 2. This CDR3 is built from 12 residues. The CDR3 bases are TGTGCCAGCAGCGACAGGGACTACGAGCAGTACTTC. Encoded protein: CASSDRDYEQYF.

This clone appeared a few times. The CDR3 nucleotides read TGTGCCATCAGTGGCACAGGGTTCCGCAATCAGCCCCAGCATTTT. As protein: CAISGTGFRNQPQHF. This chain uses TRBV10-3 with TRBJ1-5; a possible D gene is TRBD1 (6 bases). Germline lookup yields CDR1 ENHRY and CDR2 SYGVKD. The CDR3 sequence is 15 residues long. The V gene lost 4 bases and the J gene lost 2 bases, with 12 bases spanning the gap.

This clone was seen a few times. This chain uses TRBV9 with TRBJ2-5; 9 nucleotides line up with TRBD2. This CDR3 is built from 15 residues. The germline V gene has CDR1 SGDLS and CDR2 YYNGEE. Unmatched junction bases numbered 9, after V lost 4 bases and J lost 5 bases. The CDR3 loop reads CASSLPRGGTETQYF. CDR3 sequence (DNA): TGTGCCAGCAGCCTCCCGCGGGGGGGAACGGAGACCCAGTACTTC. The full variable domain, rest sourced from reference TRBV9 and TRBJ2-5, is DSGVTQTPKHLITATGQRVTLRCSPRSGDLSVYWYQQSLDQGLQFLIQYYNGEERAKGNILERFSAQQFPDLHSELNLSSLELGDSALYFCASSLPRGGTETQYFGPGTRLLVL.

DNA of the CDR3: TGTGCCAGCAGCTCACAGGGACCCTACGAGCAGTACTTC. This sequence encodes CASSSQGPYEQYF. J is TRBJ2-7 and V is TRBV7-2; D may be TRBD1 (6 bases). Germline V gene lookup returns CDR1 SGHTA and CDR2 FQGNSA. V gave up 4 bases and J gave up 2 bases, with 9 bases separating them. CDR3 length equals 13 residues. The complete variable domain, with remaining parts taken from reference TRBV7-2 and TRBJ2-7, reads GAGVSQSPSNKVTEKGKDVELRCDPISGHTALYWYRQSLGQGLEFLIYFQGNSAPDKSGLPSDRFSAERTGGSVSTLTIQRTQQEDSAVYLCASSSQGPYEQYFGPGTRLTVT.

CDR3 DNA: TGTGCCAGAAGGACTGTCACCGGGGAGCTGTTTTTT. It encodes CARRTVTGELFF. The gene calls are TRBV2 and TRBJ2-2; D is possibly TRBD2 (5 bases). CDR1 SNHLY and CDR2 FYNNEI come from the germline V gene. V lost 9 bases and J 4 bases, leaving 9 bases between the germline ends. This CDR3 contains 12 residues. The full variable domain, its missing parts supplied by reference TRBV2 and TRBJ2-2, is EPEVTQTPSHQVTQMGQEVILRCVPISNHLYFYWYRQILGQKVEFLVSFYNNEISEKSEIFDDQFSVERPDGSNFTLKIRSTKLEDSAMYFCARRTVTGELFFGEGSRLTVL.

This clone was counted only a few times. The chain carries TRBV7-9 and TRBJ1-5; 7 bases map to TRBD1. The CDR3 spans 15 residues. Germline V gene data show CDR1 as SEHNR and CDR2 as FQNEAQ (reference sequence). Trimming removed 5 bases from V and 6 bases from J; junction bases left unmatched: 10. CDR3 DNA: TGTGCCAGCAGCCCTCAGGGGGAGGCGGGTCAGCCCCAGCATTTT. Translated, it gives CASSPQGEAGQPQHF.

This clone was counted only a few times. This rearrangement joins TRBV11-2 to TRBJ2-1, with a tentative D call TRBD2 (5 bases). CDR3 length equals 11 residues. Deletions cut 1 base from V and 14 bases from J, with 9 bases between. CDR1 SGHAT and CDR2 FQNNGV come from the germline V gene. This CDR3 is CASSLAGSEFF. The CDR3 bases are TGTGCCAGCAGCTTAGCGGGGTCAGAGTTCTTC.

This CDR3 reads CASSTPGAGSAQPQHF. The CDR3 bases are TGTGCCAGTAGTACGCCCGGGGCGGGGAGCGCTCAGCCCCAGCATTTT. The chain recombines TRBV19 with TRBJ1-5; D perhaps matches TRBD1 (5 bases). The CDR3 extends over 16 amino acids. The ends were cut back, 4 bases at V and 6 bases at J, with 19 bases in the middle. Per the germline V gene, CDR1 is LNHDA and CDR2 is SQIVND (reference sequence).

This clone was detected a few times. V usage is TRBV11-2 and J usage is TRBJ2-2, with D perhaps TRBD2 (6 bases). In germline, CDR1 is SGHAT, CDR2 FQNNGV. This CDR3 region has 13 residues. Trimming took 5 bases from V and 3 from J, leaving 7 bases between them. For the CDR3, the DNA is TGTGCCAGCAGCCGCGGGGACACCGGGGAGCTGTTTTTT. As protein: CASSRGDTGELFF.

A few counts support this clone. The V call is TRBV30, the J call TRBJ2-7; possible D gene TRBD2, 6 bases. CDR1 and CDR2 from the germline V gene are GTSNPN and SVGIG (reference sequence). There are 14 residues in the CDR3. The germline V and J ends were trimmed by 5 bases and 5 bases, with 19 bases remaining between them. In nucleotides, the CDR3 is TGTGCCTGGGGGAGGCTCGGGCCCACTAACGAGCAGTACTTC. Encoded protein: CAWGRLGPTNEQYF.

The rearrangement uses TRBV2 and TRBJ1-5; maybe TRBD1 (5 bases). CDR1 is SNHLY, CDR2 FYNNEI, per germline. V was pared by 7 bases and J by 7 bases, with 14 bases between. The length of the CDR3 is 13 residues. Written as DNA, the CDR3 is TGTGCCAGCACAGGGCTCTCGCGGCAGCCCCAGCATTTT. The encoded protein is CASTGLSRQPQHF. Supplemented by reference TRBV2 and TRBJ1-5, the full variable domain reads EPEVTQTPSHQVTQMGQEVILRCVPISNHLYFYWYRQILGQKVEFLVSFYNNEISEKSEIFDDQFSVERPDGSNFTLKIRSTKLEDSAMYFCASTGLSRQPQHFGDGTRLSIL.